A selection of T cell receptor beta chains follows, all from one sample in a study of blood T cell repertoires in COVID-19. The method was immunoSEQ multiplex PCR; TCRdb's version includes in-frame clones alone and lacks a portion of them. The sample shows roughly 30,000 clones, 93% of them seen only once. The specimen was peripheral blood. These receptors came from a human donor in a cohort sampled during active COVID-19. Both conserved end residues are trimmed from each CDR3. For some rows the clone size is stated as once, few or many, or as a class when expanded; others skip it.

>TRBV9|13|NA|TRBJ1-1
ASSVAGTGATEAF
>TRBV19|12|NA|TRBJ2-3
ASSIGQVTDTQY
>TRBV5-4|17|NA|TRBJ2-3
ASSLRTSGRARRSDTQY
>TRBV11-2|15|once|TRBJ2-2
ASSRILAGINTGELF
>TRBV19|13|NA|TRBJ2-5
ASQRTAALQETQY
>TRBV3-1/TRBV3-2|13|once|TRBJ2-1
ASSLGQGLDNEQF
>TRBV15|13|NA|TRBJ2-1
ATSRDQGAFDEQF
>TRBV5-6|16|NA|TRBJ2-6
ASSWVTGGLTGANVLT
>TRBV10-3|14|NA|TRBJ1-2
AISESVMGSGDGYT
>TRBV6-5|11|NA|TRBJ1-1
ASSDFMGTEAF
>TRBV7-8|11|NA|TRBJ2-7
ASSSRVTYEQY
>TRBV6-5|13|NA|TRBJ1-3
ASTTDRASGNTIY
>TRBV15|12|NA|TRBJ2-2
ATSRDSGTGELF
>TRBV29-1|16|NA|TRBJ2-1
SVESVSGRAAVYNEQF
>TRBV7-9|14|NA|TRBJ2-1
ASRRNGLAAYNEQF
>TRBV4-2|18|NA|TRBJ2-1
ASSQDGLAGSSGNYNEQF
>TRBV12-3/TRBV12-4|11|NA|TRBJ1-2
ASSLGQVYGYT
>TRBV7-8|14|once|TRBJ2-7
ASSPRWSGSTYEQY
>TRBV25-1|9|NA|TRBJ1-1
ASAGGTEAF
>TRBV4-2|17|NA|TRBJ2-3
ASSQEVLAGGQGTDTQY
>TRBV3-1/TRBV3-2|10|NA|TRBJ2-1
ASSQESYEQF
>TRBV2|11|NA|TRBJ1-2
ASRPEINYGYT
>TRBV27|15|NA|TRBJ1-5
ASSLSPGTASNQPQH
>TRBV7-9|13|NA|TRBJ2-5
ASSLGGRAGETQY